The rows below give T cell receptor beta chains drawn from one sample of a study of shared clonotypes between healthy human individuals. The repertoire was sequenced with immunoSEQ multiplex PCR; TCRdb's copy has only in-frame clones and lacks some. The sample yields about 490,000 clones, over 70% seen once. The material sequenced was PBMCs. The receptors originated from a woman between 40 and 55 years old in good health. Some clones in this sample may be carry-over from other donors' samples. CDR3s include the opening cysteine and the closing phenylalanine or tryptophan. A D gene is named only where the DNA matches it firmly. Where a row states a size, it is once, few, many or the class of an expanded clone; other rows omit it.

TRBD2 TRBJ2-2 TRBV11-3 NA TGTGCCAGGCGACTAGCGGGAGTGAAAATCACCGGGGAGCTGTTTTTT CARRLAGVKITGELFF
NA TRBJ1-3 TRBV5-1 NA TGCGCCAGCAGCTTGGAGGACGCGTTCGCTGGAAACACCATATATTTT CASSLEDAFAGNTIYF
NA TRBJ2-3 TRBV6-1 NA TGTGCCAGCAAAGACGCCTCAGCGGGCGCAGATACGCAGTATTTT CASKDASAGADTQYF
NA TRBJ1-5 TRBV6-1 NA TGTGCCAGCAGTGAAAGGGACCAAGTATGGTATCAGCCCCAGCATTTT CASSERDQVWYQPQHF
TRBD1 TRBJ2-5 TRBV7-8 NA TGTGCCAGCAGTTTCCTCCGACAGGGAGCGGAGACCCAGTACTTC CASSFLRQGAETQYF
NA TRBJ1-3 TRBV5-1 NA TGCGCCAGCAGCTCTCGACACTTTCGGGACACCATATATTTT CASSSRHFRDTIYF
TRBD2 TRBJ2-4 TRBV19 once TGTGCCAGTAGTACCCCCGGGGTCCGGGGGGGGGCTAACATTCAGTACTTC CASSTPGVRGGANIQYF
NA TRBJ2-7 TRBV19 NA TGTGCCACAAAGACAGTCATGGGCGAGCAGTACTTC CATKTVMGEQYF
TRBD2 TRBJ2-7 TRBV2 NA TGTGCCAGCAGTCCCAGGGGAGGGGCTAGCGGGCGGGAGCAGTACTTC CASSPRGGASGREQYF
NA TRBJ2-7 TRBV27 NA TGTGCCAGCAGTTTGAGCTCCTACGAGCAGTACTTC CASSLSSYEQYF
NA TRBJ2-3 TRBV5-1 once TGCGCCAGCAGCTTGGCAGGACCAGATACGCAGTATTTT CASSLAGPDTQYF
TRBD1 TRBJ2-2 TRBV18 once TGTGCCAGCTCACCCGCTAATTCAAGGACAGGTGCGAACACCGGGGAGCTGTTTTTT CASSPANSRTGANTGELFF
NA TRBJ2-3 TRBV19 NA TGTGCCAGTAGTATAGTTCCCTCAGATACGCAGTATTTT CASSIVPSDTQYF
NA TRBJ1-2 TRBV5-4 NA TGTGCCAGCAGCTTGGACAACTATGGCTACACCTTC CASSLDNYGYTF
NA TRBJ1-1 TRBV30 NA TGTGCCTGGAGTGTTGGGATGAACACTAAAGCTTTCTTT CAWSVGMNTKAFF
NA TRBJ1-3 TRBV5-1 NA TGCGCCAGCAGCACCCAGGGGAGAGGCACCATATATTTT CASSTQGRGTIYF
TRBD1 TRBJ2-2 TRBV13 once TGTGCCAGCAGCCGGGACAGGAACACCGGGGAGCTGTTTTTT CASSRDRNTGELFF
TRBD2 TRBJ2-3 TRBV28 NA TGTGCCAGCACCCCCAGCGGGAGTACGCAGTATTTT CASTPSGSTQYF
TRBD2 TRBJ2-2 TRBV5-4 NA TGTGCCAGCACCCGGGGACTAGCGACGAACACCGGGGAGCTGTTTTTT CASTRGLATNTGELFF
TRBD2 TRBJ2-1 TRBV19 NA TGTGCCAGTAGTATGGGACTAGCGGGCAATTCCTACAATGAGCAGTTCTTC CASSMGLAGNSYNEQFF
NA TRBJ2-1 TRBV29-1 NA TGCAGCGTTTATAGGGGGAATGAGCAGTTCTTC CSVYRGNEQFF
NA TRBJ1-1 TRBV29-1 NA TGCAACGGTCGACTCAGGGGAAACACTGAAGCTTTCTTT CNGRLRGNTEAFF
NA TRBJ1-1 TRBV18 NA TGTGCCAGCTCCCGCCGTGACAGAGGGTCGAACACTGAAGCTTTCTTT CASSRRDRGSNTEAFF
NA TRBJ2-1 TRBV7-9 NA TGTGCCGGAACGAGTGTACATGAGCAGTTCTTC CAGTSVHEQFF
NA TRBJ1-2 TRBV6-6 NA TGTGCCAGCAGTTCCACCGAACGGGGGAGCGACTACACCTTC CASSSTERGSDYTF
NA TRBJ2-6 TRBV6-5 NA TGTGCCAGCAGGGGCTCTGGGGCCAACGTCCTGACTTTC CASRGSGANVLTF
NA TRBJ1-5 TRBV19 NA TGTGCCAGTGAGGGCAGAAGCAATCAGCCCCAGCATTTT CASEGRSNQPQHF
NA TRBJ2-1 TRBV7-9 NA TGTGCCAGCAGCCCCTCTTCCTCCTACAATGAGCAGTTCTTC CASSPSSSYNEQFF
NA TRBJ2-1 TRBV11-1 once TGTGCCAGCAGCTTAGAGGGGAGCTCCTACAATGAGCAGTTCTTC CASSLEGSSYNEQFF
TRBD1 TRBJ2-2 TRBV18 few TGTGCCAGCTCACCACCGGGACAGCGAGGGACCGGGGAGCTGTTTTTT CASSPPGQRGTGELFF
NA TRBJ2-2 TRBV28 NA TGTGCCAGCAGGCAGGTGACCGGGGAGCTGTTTTTT CASRQVTGELFF
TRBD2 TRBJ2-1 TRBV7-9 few TGTGCCAGCAGGGGTTTAGCGGGAGGGCCTAAGAATGAGCAGTTCTTC CASRGLAGGPKNEQFF
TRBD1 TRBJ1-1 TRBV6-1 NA TGTGCCAGCAGTCAGACAGGGGGCGGGACTGAAGCTTTCTTT CASSQTGGGTEAFF